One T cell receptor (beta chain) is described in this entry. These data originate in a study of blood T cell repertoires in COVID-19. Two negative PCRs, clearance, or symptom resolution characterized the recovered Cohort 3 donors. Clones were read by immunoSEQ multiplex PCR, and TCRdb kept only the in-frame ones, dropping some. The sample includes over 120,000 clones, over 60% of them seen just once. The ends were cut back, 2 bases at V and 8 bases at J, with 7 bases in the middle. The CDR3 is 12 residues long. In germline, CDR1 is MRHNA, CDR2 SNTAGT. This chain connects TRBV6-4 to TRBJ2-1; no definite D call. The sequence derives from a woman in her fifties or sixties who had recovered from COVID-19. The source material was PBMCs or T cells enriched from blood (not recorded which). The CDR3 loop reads CASSDGVHEQFF. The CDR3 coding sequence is TGTGCCAGCAGTGACGGAGTACATGAGCAGTTCTTC.